The table lists the clone carrying this T cell receptor beta chain with a count of one. Its antigen is not known. V dropped 8 bases and J dropped 3 bases, with 17 bases sitting between them. CDR3 length: 14 residues. Germline values: CDR1 SNHLY, CDR2 FYNNEI. Primed by a sample-barcoded 5' primer and a J-beta primer mix, a second PCR proceeded for 7 to 11 cycles. TCRdb redid the calling of the 5' RACE reads with MiXCR, one entry per CDR3 protein. The sample has hundreds of thousands of distinct CDR3 sequences, about 24% seen once. Staff drew about 10 milliliters of peripheral blood from each donor. The source of the sample is a study of blood T cells in healthy people across ages. Study-wide context: Template switching captured about one barcoded beta molecule per two T cells.

Points from the study as a whole: The donors' CMV status was not determined, possibly confounding changes in expanded clonotypes. Long-lived donors carried more naive CD4+ cells and greater diversity than aged donors.

The data also belong to a second study, concerning T cells of mothers and their children.

The V and J genes are TRBV2 and TRBJ2-7; D might be TRBD2 (5 bases). Sequenced: blood. This TCR came from a boy between 10 and 17 years old in good health. The CDR3 loop is CASFERWGSYEQYF. DNA for the CDR3: TGTGCCAGCTTTGAGCGGTGGGGAAGCTACGAGCAGTACTTC.